This entry lists 30 T cell receptor beta chains sequenced from one sample in a study of T cell changes during pregnancy in multiple sclerosis. Assay: immunoSEQ multiplex PCR; the TCRdb copy retains only in-frame clones and omits some. This table holds some 97,000 clones, approximately 94% found once. This specimen consisted of peripheral blood, obtained before pregnancy. The receptors derive from a female donor with multiple sclerosis, enrolled in a pregnancy study.

In its sample, this clone was seen a few times. The chain couples TRBV12-5 to TRBJ1-2; no reliable D call. The germline V gene encodes CDR1 LGHNT and CDR2 FRNRAP. This CDR3 contains 13 residues. With 9 bases removed from V and 14 bases from J, the gap between germline ends came to 25 bases. This chain's CDR3 is CASRSRSRYVTTF. DNA for the CDR3: TGTGCTAGCCGGTCCCGTTCGAGGTATGTAACGACCTTC.

DNA for the CDR3: TGTGCCAGCAGGGACAGGATGATGAACACTGAAGCTTTCTTT. This encodes CASRDRMMNTEAFF. The V gene is TRBV21-1, the J gene TRBJ1-1; the table's D call, TRBD1, has no DNA check behind it. TRBV21-1 is deemed a pseudogene. This CDR3 has 14 residues.

The V gene is TRBV30, the J gene TRBJ2-6; D possibly corresponds to TRBD2 (6 bases). The germline V and J ends were trimmed by 6 bases and 0 bases, with 15 bases remaining between them. CDR1 GTSNPN and CDR2 SVGIG come from the germline V gene (reference sequence). CDR3 size: 16 residues. This CDR3 is CACRDFPSSGANVLTF. CDR3 nucleotide sequence: TGTGCCTGCCGGGACTTCCCTAGCTCTGGGGCCAACGTCCTGACTTTC.

The rearrangement joins TRBV2 to TRBJ1-5; D not certain. Germline assignment: CDR1 SNHLY and CDR2 FYNNEI. The V end was cut by 7 bases, the J end by 3 bases, with 10 bases between. The CDR3 runs to 13 residues. This CDR3 reads CASNGEINQPQHF. CDR3 coding DNA: TGTGCCAGCAACGGGGAGATCAATCAGCCCCAGCATTTT.

The chain employs TRBV11-2 and TRBJ1-4; 7 bases fit TRBD1. Trimming took 4 bases from V and 8 from J; bases not matched to a gene: 13. This CDR3 region has 16 residues. CDR1 and CDR2 from the germline V gene are SGHAT and FQNNGV. CDR3 nucleotides: TGTGCCAGCAGCTCCGACCTGAGGGGGCTGGGGGAAAAACTGTTTTTT. Translated: CASSSDLRGLGEKLFF.

The chain recombines TRBV19 with TRBJ2-7; D may be TRBD2 (6 bases). The CDR3 is 17 residues long. Per the germline V gene, CDR1 is LNHDA and CDR2 is SQIVND (reference sequence). V gave up 4 bases and J gave up 1 base, with 20 bases separating them. CDR3 in DNA: TGTGCCAGTAGTACGGGACTGGCAATCCCCCAGTCCTACGAGCAGTACTTC. Residues: CASSTGLAIPQSYEQYF.

V and J are TRBV28 and TRBJ1-1; 8 positions match TRBD1. The CDR3 sequence is 19 residues long. CDR1 is MDHEN and CDR2 is SYDVKM in the germline V gene. The V and J ends lost 5 bases and 3 bases, in that order; junction bases with no gene match: 20. This chain's CDR3 is CASSTPLRGRGPGDTEAFF. In nucleotides, the CDR3 is TGTGCCAGCAGTACCCCCCTTCGTGGCAGGGGGCCTGGAGACACTGAAGCTTTCTTT.

This clone appeared once. The gene calls are TRBV19 and TRBJ2-7; TRBD1 agrees at 9 bases. CDR1 and CDR2 from the germline V gene are LNHDA and SQIVND (reference sequence). The CDR3 runs to 14 residues. V lost 4 bases and J lost 6; bases outside the gene matches: 7. The CDR3 loop reads CASSRWDRDAEQYF. Here the CDR3 DNA reads TGTGCCAGTAGTAGGTGGGACAGGGATGCCGAGCAGTACTTC.

This clone was found once. The gene calls are TRBV9 and TRBJ2-1; 8 bases line up with TRBD2. V shed 4 bases and J 8 bases; nucleotides not matched to a gene: 5. The CDR3 spans 13 residues. CDR1 and CDR2 (germline): SGDLS, YYNGEE. The DNA for the CDR3 is TGTGCCAGCAGCCCCGCCGGGGGGGATGAGCAGTTCTTC. This translates into CASSPAGGDEQFF.

This sequence joins TRBV5-4 and TRBJ1-3; D gene unclear. The CDR3 consists of 13 residues. Germline values: CDR1 SGHNT, CDR2 YYREEE (reference sequence). The V gene lost 3 bases and the J gene lost 0 bases, with 4 bases spanning the gap. The CDR3 region is CASSYGSGNTIYF. CDR3 bases: TGTGCCAGCAGCTACGGCTCTGGAAACACCATATATTTT.

This clone has only a few counts. The chain carries TRBV29-1 and TRBJ1-2; 10 positions agree with TRBD1. The CDR3 is made up of 14 amino acids. Germline V gene lookup returns CDR1 SQVTM and CDR2 ANQGSEA. The V gene end was trimmed by 3 bases and the J gene end by 7 bases; junction bases not matched to a gene: 8. The CDR3 loop is CSVDTGTGAGGYTF. The CDR3 coding sequence is TGCAGCGTTGACACCGGGACAGGGGCGGGTGGCTACACCTTC.

The chain uses TRBV6-6 and TRBJ2-7; 7 bases align to TRBD2. Germline loops: CDR1 MNHNY, CDR2 SVGAGI (reference sequence). J lost 2 bases, V lost 6 bases, and 7 bases had no gene match. The CDR3 loop spans 14 amino acids. The CDR3 DNA follows: TGTGCCAGCAGGTCCCGGGACTACCCCTACGAGCAGTACTTC. This codes for CASRSRDYPYEQYF.

This chain joins TRBV27 and TRBJ2-7; 11 bases line up with TRBD1. The V gene's germline CDR1 is MNHEY and CDR2 SMNVEV (reference sequence). The CDR3 runs 15 residues. V shed 4 bases, J shed 3 bases, and the junction held 5 bases outside the gene matches. The CDR3 reads CASSSSGTGGYEQYF. CDR3 in DNA: TGTGCCAGCAGTTCCTCAGGGACAGGGGGCTACGAGCAGTACTTC.

The chain joins TRBV30 to TRBJ2-2; TRBD1 aligns across 10 bases. The CDR3 covers 14 residues. Germline trimming cut 5 bases from V and 6 bases from J; bases unmatched to any gene: 6. The germline V gene has CDR1 GTSNPN and CDR2 SVGIG (reference sequence). Written as DNA, the CDR3 is TGTGCCTGGGGCCGGGGACAGGGGCCCGGGGAGCTGTTTTTT. It encodes CAWGRGQGPGELFF.

The chain uses TRBV5-4 and TRBJ2-7, with 9 bases lining up with TRBD1. Trimming at V came to 5 bases and at J to 5 bases, leaving 11 bases not matched to a gene. Germline assignment: CDR1 SGHNT and CDR2 YYREEE (reference sequence). CDR3 length equals 15 residues. The DNA for the CDR3 is TGTGCCAGCAGAAGGGGGACAGGGAATTCGAACGAGCAGTACTTC. It is translated as CASRRGTGNSNEQYF.

CDR3 sequence reads: CASSWSSGEGGEQFF. The CDR3 DNA follows: TGTGCCAGCAGCTGGTCTAGCGGGGAGGGGGGAGAGCAGTTCTTC. This sequence joins TRBV11-1 and TRBJ2-1, with 9 positions matching TRBD2. The CDR3 covers 15 residues. The V and J ends lost 4 bases and 10 bases, in that order; junction bases with no gene match: 11. Germline-derived CDR1 and CDR2 are SGHAT and FQDESV (reference sequence).

This rearrangement joins TRBV5-1 to TRBJ2-1; TRBD2 matches at 7 bases. V lost 0 bases to trimming and J lost 6 bases; unmatched junction nucleotides: 15. The length of the CDR3 is 18 residues. Germline V gene lookup returns CDR1 SGHRS and CDR2 YFSETQ. This chain's CDR3 is CASSLAPWEGPWVNEQFF. DNA for the CDR3: TGCGCCAGCAGCTTGGCACCCTGGGAGGGCCCGTGGGTCAATGAGCAGTTCTTC. Complete variable domain (other parts from reference TRBV5-1 and TRBJ2-1): KAGVTQTPRYLIKTRGQQVTLSCSPISGHRSVSWYQQTPGQGLQFLFEYFSETQRNKGNFPGRFSGRQFSNSRSEMNVSTLELGDSALYLCASSLAPWEGPWVNEQFFGPGTRLTVL.

The gene calls are TRBV10-1 and TRBJ2-7; the D is unclear. Germline assignment: CDR1 WNHNN and CDR2 SYGVQD (reference sequence). Trimming left V 0 bases short and J 3 bases short, with 6 bases between. The CDR3 totals 13 residues. The CDR3 region is CASSESGGYEQYF. CDR3 nucleotides: TGCGCCAGCAGTGAGTCAGGCGGCTACGAGCAGTACTTC.

The chain recombines TRBV6-5 with TRBJ2-1, with 12 bases fitting TRBD2. Germline V gene data show CDR1 as MNHEY and CDR2 as SVGAGI. With 4 bases clipped from V and 8 bases from J, the junction kept 9 bases outside the gene matches. This CDR3 has 16 residues. In nucleotides, the CDR3 is TGTGCCAGCAGTTCCCCGACTAGCGGGAGATCTCATGAGCAGTTCTTC. As protein: CASSSPTSGRSHEQFF.

In DNA form, the CDR3 reads TGTGCCAGCAGCTCCCTGGCGGCTGGAAACACCATATATTTT. This gives the protein CASSSLAAGNTIYF. The rearrangement links TRBV7-9 to TRBJ1-3, with D unresolved. The ends were cut back, 4 bases at V and 2 bases at J, with 9 bases in the middle. The germline gives CDR1 SEHNR, CDR2 FQNEAQ (reference sequence). The length of the CDR3 is 14 residues.

The J gene is TRBJ1-2, the V gene TRBV2, with D unresolved. V shed 5 bases and J shed 5 bases, with 9 bases lying between them. There are 12 residues in the CDR3. Per the germline V gene, CDR1 is SNHLY and CDR2 is FYNNEI. The DNA for the CDR3 is TGTGCCAGCAGTCAGGTCAGATATGGCTACACCTTC. This codes for CASSQVRYGYTF. Full variable domain (outside the CDR3, taken from reference TRBV2 and TRBJ1-2): EPEVTQTPSHQVTQMGQEVILRCVPISNHLYFYWYRQILGQKVEFLVSFYNNEISEKSEIFDDQFSVERPDGSNFTLKIRSTKLEDSAMYFCASSQVRYGYTFGSGTRLTVV.

This clone was found once. The chain has TRBV4-3 and TRBJ2-3; D may be TRBD2 (5 bases). There are 15 residues in the CDR3. The V gene's germline CDR1 is LGHNA and CDR2 YSLEER. Trimming stripped 0 bases from V and 6 bases from J, with 13 bases between. CDR3 coding DNA: TGCGCCAGCAGCCAAGATCGCCCTAGCTTGGATACGCAGTATTTT. Translated, it gives CASSQDRPSLDTQYF.

The rearrangement joins TRBV19 to TRBJ2-5; 7 positions match TRBD2. There are 15 residues in the CDR3. CDR1 is LNHDA, CDR2 SQIVND, per germline (reference sequence). The ends lost 0 bases at V and 2 bases at J; junction bases unmatched: 3. In DNA, the CDR3 is TGTGCCAGTAGTATAGAGCCTAGCGGACAAGAGACCCAGTACTTC. This sequence encodes CASSIEPSGQETQYF.

The chain couples TRBV5-1 to TRBJ2-3; D ambiguous. This CDR3 region has 14 residues. CDR1 and CDR2 (germline): SGHRS, YFSETQ. The V gene lost 0 bases and the J gene lost 3 bases, with 8 bases spanning the gap. This CDR3 reads CASSLEVQTDTQYF. CDR3 nucleotide sequence: TGCGCCAGCAGCTTGGAAGTCCAGACAGATACGCAGTATTTT.

Only a few counts were recorded for this clone. The chain joins TRBV29-1 to TRBJ1-1; unclear D gene. Germline CDR1 reads SQVTM; CDR2 reads ANQGSEA. CDR3 length: 12 amino acids. V lost 3 bases, J lost 3 bases, and 8 bases lay in between. CDR3 residues: CSVDLRDTEAFF. CDR3 nucleotide sequence: TGCAGCGTTGACTTGAGAGACACTGAAGCTTTCTTT.

The CDR3 DNA follows: TGTGCCAGCAGTGGAAGGACAGCAACCGGGGAGCTGTTTTTT. Translating gives CASSGRTATGELFF. The chain couples TRBV27 to TRBJ2-2; D might be TRBD1 (6 bases). Trimming removed 5 bases at V and 5 bases at J, with 12 bases between. This CDR3 has 14 amino acids. Germline V lookup: CDR1 MNHEY, CDR2 SMNVEV (reference sequence).

The chain uses TRBV27 and TRBJ1-1; TRBD1 might be the D (5 bases). In germline, CDR1 is MNHEY, CDR2 SMNVEV (reference sequence). V lost 5 bases and J lost 1, with 14 bases in between. The CDR3 sequence is 15 residues long. The DNA of the CDR3 is TGTGCCAGCAGTCACCAAATGGGGGGGAACACTGAAGCTTTCTTT. Translation gives CASSHQMGGNTEAFF.

The rearrangement uses TRBV5-1 and TRBJ2-1; weak D call: TRBD2 (6 bases). The CDR3 length is 17 residues. V was shortened by 0 bases and J by 0 bases, with 13 bases between the two germline ends. Germline V gives CDR1 SGHRS, CDR2 YFSETQ. DNA for the CDR3: TGCGCCAGCAGCTTGGAGGGGCAGGGAGGCTCCTACAATGAGCAGTTCTTC. It yields the protein CASSLEGQGGSYNEQFF.

The chain couples TRBV30 to TRBJ1-2, with 10 bases identical to TRBD1. Germline trimming cut 7 bases from V and 3 bases from J; bases unmatched to any gene: 8. This CDR3 region has 14 residues. Germline CDR1 is GTSNPN and CDR2 is SVGIG (reference sequence). CDR3 protein: CASYTGQGHYGYTF. In nucleotides, the CDR3 is TGTGCCTCCTATACGGGACAGGGGCACTATGGCTACACCTTC.

J is TRBJ2-5 and V is TRBV11-2; maybe TRBD1 (6 bases). Germline CDR1 SGHAT, CDR2 FQNNGV. V was clipped by 6 bases and J by 2 bases, with 10 bases between them. CDR3 length: 13 amino acids. This CDR3 reads CASRRTAQETQYF. The CDR3, as DNA: TGTGCCAGCAGAAGGACAGCTCAAGAGACCCAGTACTTC.